The entry that follows covers one TCR beta chain sequence. This specimen comes from a study of cytomegalovirus exposure and HLA in healthy donors. Use of 60 Vbeta and 13 Jbeta primers characterized the PCR. Some clones are missing from TCRdb's copy, which holds only in-frame ones; the method was immunoSEQ multiplex PCR. The table lists 120,000 or so clones, more than 60% of them singletons. V was pared by 0 bases and J by 3 bases, with 20 bases between. The CDR3 runs 19 residues. CDR1 is LGHNA, CDR2 YSLEER, per germline. V is TRBV4-3 and J is TRBJ1-4; possible D gene TRBD1, 5 bases. Sequences were obtained from PBMCs. The clonotype comes from a woman aged 40 to 50 in good health and CMV-seropositive. CDR3 amino acids: CASSQEGGAAYLANEKLFF. The CDR3 coding sequence is TGCGCCAGCAGCCAAGAGGGGGGAGCGGCTTACCTAGCTAATGAAAAACTGTTTTTT.